This T cell receptor beta chain was identified during a study of T-cell memory formation after mild COVID-19. V was clipped by 9 bases and J by 1 base, with 9 bases between them. CDR1 is KGHDR, CDR2 SFDVKD, per germline. CDR3 length: 13 residues. From the 5' RACE reads, TCRdb called clonotypes with MiXCR, one entry per CDR3 protein. The sample has approximately 350,000 distinct CDR3 sequences, approximately 15% seen once. This clonotype came up a few times. The antigen is unknown. Study results and caveats: Clones that contracted clustered mainly in CM and EM if CD4+ and in EMRA if CD8+. Clones shrinking from day 15 to 85 showed even CD4/CD8 mixes; later expanders tilted CD4+.

The chain links TRBV24-1 to TRBJ1-5; D uncertain. The receptor's source is a man younger than 35 who had mild COVID-19 (a few samples of this study predate the infection). Cell type and time point are not known. The sample taken for sequencing was PBMCs or a T cell subset sorted from them (not recorded which). CDR3: CATRGGSNQPQHF. The CDR3 DNA sequence: TGTGCCACCCGGGGAGGAAGCAATCAGCCCCAGCATTTT.